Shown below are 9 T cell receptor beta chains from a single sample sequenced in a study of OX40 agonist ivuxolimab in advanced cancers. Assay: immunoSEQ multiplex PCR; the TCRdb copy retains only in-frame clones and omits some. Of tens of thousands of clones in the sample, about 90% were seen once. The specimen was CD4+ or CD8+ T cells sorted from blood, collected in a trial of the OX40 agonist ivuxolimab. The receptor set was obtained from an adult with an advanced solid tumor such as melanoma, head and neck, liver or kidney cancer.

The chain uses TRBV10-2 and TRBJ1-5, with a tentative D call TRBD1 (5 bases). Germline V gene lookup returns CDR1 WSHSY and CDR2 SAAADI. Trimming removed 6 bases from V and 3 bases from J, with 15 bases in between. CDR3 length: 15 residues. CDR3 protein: CASRKGLPDNQPQHF. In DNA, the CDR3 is TGCGCCAGCAGGAAGGGACTCCCCGACAATCAGCCCCAGCATTTT.

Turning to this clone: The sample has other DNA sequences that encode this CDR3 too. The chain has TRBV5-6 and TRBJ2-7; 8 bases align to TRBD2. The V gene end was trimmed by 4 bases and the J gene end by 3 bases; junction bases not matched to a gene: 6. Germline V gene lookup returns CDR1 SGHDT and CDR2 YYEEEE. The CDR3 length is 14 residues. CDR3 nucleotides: TGTGCCAGCAGCCCCGGGGGGGCCCTCTACGAGCAGTACTTC. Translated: CASSPGGALYEQYF.

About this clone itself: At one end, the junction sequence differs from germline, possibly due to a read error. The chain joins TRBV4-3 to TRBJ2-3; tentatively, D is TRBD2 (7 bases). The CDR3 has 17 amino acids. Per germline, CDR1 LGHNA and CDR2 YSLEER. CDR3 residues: CASSQARGGRGTNTQYF. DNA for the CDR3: TGCGCCAGCAGCCAAGCAAGGGGGGGTAGAGGCACAAATACGCAGTATTTT.

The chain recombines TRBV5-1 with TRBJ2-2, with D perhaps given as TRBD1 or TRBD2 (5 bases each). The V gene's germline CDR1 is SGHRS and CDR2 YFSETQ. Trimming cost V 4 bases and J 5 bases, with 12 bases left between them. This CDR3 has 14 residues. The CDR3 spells CASSPAGTTGELFF. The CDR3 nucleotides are TGCGCCAGCAGCCCGGCTGGGACGACCGGGGAGCTGTTTTTT.

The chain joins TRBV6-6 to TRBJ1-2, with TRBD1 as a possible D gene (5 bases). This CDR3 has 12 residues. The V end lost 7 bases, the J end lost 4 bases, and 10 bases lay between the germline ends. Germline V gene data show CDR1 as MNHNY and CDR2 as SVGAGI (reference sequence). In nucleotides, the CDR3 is TGTGCCAGCACCCAGGGTGGCTATGGCTACACCTTC. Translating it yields CASTQGGYGYTF.

The CDR3 DNA sequence: TGTGCCAGCAGCTCCCGGGGTAGCGGGAGCTCCTACAATGAGCAGTTCTTC. This translates into CASSSRGSGSSYNEQFF. V is TRBV11-2 and J is TRBJ2-1; 9 bases align to TRBD2. Germline V gene sequence: CDR1 SGHAT, CDR2 FQNNGV. J gave up 0 bases and V 4 bases, and 7 bases lay outside the gene matches. This CDR3 has 17 residues.

The CDR3 DNA follows: TGTGCCAGCAGCGTACAGCCTGCGGACGGGCCCTACGAGCAGTACTTC. Translated, it gives CASSVQPADGPYEQYF. J is TRBJ2-7 and V is TRBV9; no clear D gene. Between the trimmed V and J ends, which lost 1 base and 2 bases, there was a span of 16 bases. The CDR3 consists of 16 residues. Germline lookup yields CDR1 SGDLS and CDR2 YYNGEE.

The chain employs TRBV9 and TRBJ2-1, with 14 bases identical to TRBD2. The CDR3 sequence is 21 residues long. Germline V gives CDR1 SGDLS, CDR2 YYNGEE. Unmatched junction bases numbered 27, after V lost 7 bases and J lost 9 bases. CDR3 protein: CASGPFGTSGSLAMSRGEQFF. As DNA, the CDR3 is TGTGCCAGCGGACCTTTCGGGACTAGCGGGAGTCTCGCCATGTCACGCGGTGAGCAGTTCTTC.

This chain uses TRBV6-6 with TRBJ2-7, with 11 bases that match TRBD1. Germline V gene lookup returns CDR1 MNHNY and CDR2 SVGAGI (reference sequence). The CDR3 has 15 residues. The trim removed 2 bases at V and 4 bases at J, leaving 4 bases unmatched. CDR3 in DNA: TGTGCCAGCAGTTACGCCGGACAGGGGGCTTACGAGCAGTACTTC. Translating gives CASSYAGQGAYEQYF.